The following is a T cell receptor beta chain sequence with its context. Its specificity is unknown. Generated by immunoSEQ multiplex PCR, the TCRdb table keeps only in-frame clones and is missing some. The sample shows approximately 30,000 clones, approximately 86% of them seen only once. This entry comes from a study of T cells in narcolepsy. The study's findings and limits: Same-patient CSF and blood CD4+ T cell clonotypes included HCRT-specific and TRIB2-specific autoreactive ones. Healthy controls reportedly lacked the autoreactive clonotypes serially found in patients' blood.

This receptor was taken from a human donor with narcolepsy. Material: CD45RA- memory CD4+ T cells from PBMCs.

CDR3 bases: TGTGCCAGCAGCTTGGGTTCATCGGAGACCCAGTACTTC. Protein: CASSLGSSETQYF. The rearrangement links TRBV5-5 to TRBJ2-5, with D hard to call. V was pared by 0 bases and J by 5 bases, with 8 bases between. Germline-derived CDR1 and CDR2 are SGHKS and YYEKEE (reference sequence). CDR3 length: 13 amino acids.